A selection of T cell receptor beta chains follows, all from one sample in a study of T cells expressing NK-cell markers. Reprocessing the 5' RACE reads, TCRdb reports a single entry for every CDR3 protein and omits DNA. There are about 140,000 distinct CDR3 sequences in the sample, with around 12% held by the top ten. Sequenced material: blood T cells: a sorted CD56 or NKG2C T cell subset, CD4+ or CD8+ T cells, or bulk PBMC T cells (not recorded which). These receptor sequences come from a man in his late teens or twenties in good health. Each CDR3 is given with its conserved first and last residue.

j_call v_call cdr3_aa
TRBJ2-3 TRBV9 CASMRGHTDTQYF
TRBJ1-5 TRBV5-1 CASSLDRYEPQHF
TRBJ2-1 TRBV11-2 CASSLLTSGGYNEQFF
TRBJ1-6 TRBV21-1 CASSKVKGTASCTSPLHF
TRBJ2-2 TRBV6-4 CASSEGGDNTGELFF
TRBJ2-3 TRBV29-1 CSVERSGVEDTQYF
TRBJ2-1 TRBV5-6 CASSLEGAPYNEQFF
TRBJ2-3 TRBV12-3/TRBV12-4 CALGLSTDTQYF
TRBJ1-4 TRBV29-1 CSVTGSKANEKLFF
TRBJ2-7 TRBV28 CASAPTGTGYEQYF
TRBJ2-6 TRBV25-1 CASRAGGISGANVLTF
TRBJ2-5 TRBV7-9 CASSRAWAETQYF
TRBJ1-2 TRBV5-5 CASRGQPSNYGYTF
TRBJ2-1 TRBV24-1 CATSDSRHHYNEQFF
TRBJ2-2 TRBV7-8 CASSLPGTSGRAMSGELFF
TRBJ2-2 TRBV30 CAWQNRATGELFF
TRBJ1-1 TRBV7-9 CASSLAGLGVTEAFF
TRBJ2-5 TRBV7-9 CASSPLMETQYF
TRBJ2-1 TRBV4-1 CASSHVLAGGGNEQFF
TRBJ1-1 TRBV19 CASGIGTNTEAFF
TRBJ2-2 TRBV24-1 CATRAPGTGELFF
TRBJ2-1 TRBV7-8 CASRPAYNEQFF
TRBJ1-1 TRBV5-6 CASSLVTGPTEAFF
TRBJ2-7 TRBV9 CASSVEPETTEAYEQYF
TRBJ2-3 TRBV7-2 CASSTPGLAGADTQYF
TRBJ2-1 TRBV6-5 CASSPPGLYNEQFF
TRBJ2-7 TRBV4-3 CASSQEVGQLYEQYF
TRBJ2-5 TRBV5-1 CASSQIAETQETQYF
TRBJ2-3 TRBV29-1 CSVVPLAGGTTDTQYF
TRBJ2-2 TRBV25-1 CASSVKTDTGELFF
TRBJ2-7 TRBV2 CASSGTGPPYEQYF
TRBJ1-1 TRBV20-1 CSARPPIRTEAFF